What follows are 27 T cell receptor beta chains derived from one specimen sequenced in a study of T cell clones after liver transplantation. The table came from immunoSEQ multiplex PCR; TCRdb's copy has only in-frame clones and leaves some out. The table lists around 9,700 clones, around 80% of them singletons. The source material was CD8+ T cells from blood, sampled at the 22-month timepoint. These receptor sequences come from a human patient who received a liver transplant. Some T cells may arise from the graft donor.

This clone was picked up one time. The V gene is TRBV29-1, the J gene TRBJ2-3, with a weak D call TRBD2 (5 bases). V lost 3 bases to trimming and J lost 0 bases, with 16 bases between them. Germline V gene lookup returns CDR1 SQVTM and CDR2 ANQGSEA. The CDR3 is made up of 16 amino acids. The CDR3 is CSVDPEVRLSTDTQYF. CDR3 nucleotides: TGCAGCGTTGATCCGGAGGTCCGCCTAAGCACAGATACGCAGTATTTT.

The chain carries TRBV19 and TRBJ2-1, with D perhaps TRBD1 (6 bases). V lost 4 bases, J lost 3 bases, and 16 bases lay in between. The CDR3 covers 16 residues. Germline V lookup: CDR1 LNHDA, CDR2 SQIVND (reference sequence). The CDR3: CASSTIPGQNYNEQFF. For the CDR3, the DNA is TGTGCCAGTAGTACGATTCCGGGACAAAACTACAATGAGCAGTTCTTC.

The chain is built from TRBV28 and TRBJ1-5; 8 positions match TRBD1. Losses at the gene ends were 3 bases for V and 3 bases for J; bases not matched to a gene: 4. The germline CDR1 and CDR2 sequences are MDHEN and SYDVKM. The CDR3 extends over 15 amino acids. The CDR3 loop is CASSFGQGYNQPQHF. CDR3 bases: TGTGCCAGCAGTTTTGGACAGGGCTACAATCAGCCCCAGCATTTT.

This clone was counted a few times. The chain is built from TRBV7-8 and TRBJ1-1, with unresolved D. CDR3 length: 17 amino acids. Germline V gene lookup returns CDR1 SGHVS and CDR2 FQNEAQ. Between the trimmed V and J ends, which lost 2 bases and 2 bases, there was a span of 18 bases. The CDR3 nucleotides are TGTGCCAGCAGCTTACGTGAGGGTCACCGCCCTAACACTGAAGCTTTCTTT. Translating gives CASSLREGHRPNTEAFF. The full variable domain, rest sourced from reference TRBV7-8 and TRBJ1-1, is GAGVSQSPRYKVAKRGQDVALRCDPISGHVSLFWYQQALGQGPEFLTYFQNEAQLDKSGLPSDRFFAERPEGSVSTLKIQRTQQEDSAVYLCASSLREGHRPNTEAFFGQGTRLTVV.

This chain joins TRBV27 and TRBJ2-7; TRBD1 aligns across 7 bases. J lost 3 bases, V lost 4 bases, and 9 bases had no gene match. The germline V gene has CDR1 MNHEY and CDR2 SMNVEV (reference sequence). CDR3 length: 15 residues. CDR3: CASSSGAGGVYEQYF. CDR3 sequence (DNA): TGTGCCAGCAGTTCCGGAGCAGGGGGTGTCTACGAGCAGTACTTC.

This sequence joins TRBV4-1 and TRBJ2-6, with D maybe TRBD2 (5 bases). The CDR3 contains 17 residues. Germline V gene lookup returns CDR1 MGHRA and CDR2 YSYEKL. Trimming cost V 0 bases and J 4 bases, with 13 bases left between them. CDR3 amino acids: CASSQDGGLSGANVLTF. As DNA, the CDR3 is TGCGCCAGCAGCCAAGATGGCGGGTTGAGCGGGGCCAACGTCCTGACTTTC.

The chain combines TRBV7-9 with TRBJ2-7; perhaps TRBD1 as D (5 bases). Germline values: CDR1 SEHNR, CDR2 FQNEAQ (reference sequence). This CDR3 region has 15 residues. The ends were cut back, 2 bases at V and 0 bases at J, with 11 bases in the middle. CDR3 residues: CASSLIRGGSYEQYF. In nucleotides, the CDR3 is TGTGCCAGCAGCTTAATAAGGGGCGGCTCCTACGAGCAGTACTTC. The full variable domain, rest sourced from reference TRBV7-9 and TRBJ2-7, is DTGVSQNPRHKITKRGQNVTFRCDPISEHNRLYWYRQTLGQGPEFLTYFQNEAQLEKSRLLSDRFSAERPKGSFSTLEIQRTEQGDSAMYLCASSLIRGGSYEQYFGPGTRLTVT.

The J gene is TRBJ2-5, the V gene TRBV9, with 8 bases matching TRBD1. Trimming at V came to 0 bases and at J to 7 bases, leaving 8 bases not matched to a gene. Germline-derived CDR1 and CDR2 are SGDLS and YYNGEE. This CDR3 spans 15 amino acids. CDR3 sequence (DNA): TGTGCCAGCAGCGTAGGGGGGACAGGAAAATTGACCCAGTACTTC. Its protein product is CASSVGGTGKLTQYF.

This clone was detected a few times. The V and J genes are TRBV28 and TRBJ1-6; 10 nucleotides line up with TRBD1. Germline assignment: CDR1 MDHEN and CDR2 SYDVKM. This CDR3 is 15 amino acids long. Germline trimming cut 6 bases from V and 5 bases from J; bases unmatched to any gene: 4. The CDR3, as DNA: TGTGCCAGCAGGGTCGGGACAGGGGATAATTCACCCCTCCACTTT. Its protein product is CASRVGTGDNSPLHF.

This clone was seen a single time. The CDR3 loop reads CASTVPRELTNTGELFF. DNA of the CDR3: TGTGCCAGCACTGTTCCCAGGGAACTTACGAACACCGGGGAGCTGTTTTTT. V gene TRBV2 combines with J gene TRBJ2-2; D might be TRBD1 (5 bases). The germline V and J ends were trimmed by 7 bases and 0 bases, with 18 bases remaining between them. The CDR3 contains 17 residues. From germline, CDR1 is SNHLY and CDR2 FYNNEI.

This clone was detected once. V is TRBV11-2 and J is TRBJ2-3; TRBD2 aligns across 10 bases. V was pared by 5 bases and J by 8 bases, with 22 bases of the junction left unmatched. Looked up from germline, CDR1 is SGHAT and CDR2 is FQNNGV. This CDR3 spans 19 amino acids. The CDR3 nucleotides are TGTGCCAGCAGCGAACCCCTCGAACTAGCGGGGTTTCCAAGGAGTACGCAGTATTTT. Protein: CASSEPLELAGFPRSTQYF.

The rearrangement joins TRBV5-7 to TRBJ2-5; 10 positions agree with TRBD1. TRBV5-7 is an open reading frame whose function is uncertain. Germline trimming cut 2 bases from V and 2 bases from J; bases unmatched to any gene: 15. The length of the CDR3 is 19 residues. The CDR3 sequence is CASSLIGTGVFTEQETQYF. The CDR3 DNA sequence: TGTGCCAGCAGCTTAATAGGGACAGGGGTCTTTACAGAACAAGAGACCCAGTACTTC.

A single count supports this clone. The chain is built from TRBV27 and TRBJ2-3; the D is unclear. V lost 6 bases to trimming and J lost 2 bases, with 6 bases between them. Germline V CDR1 and CDR2: MNHEY, SMNVEV (reference sequence). This CDR3 has 12 residues. CDR3 nucleotides: TGTGCCAGCAGCAGGACCACAGATACGCAGTATTTT. Translated: CASSRTTDTQYF.

The chain carries TRBV6-6 and TRBJ1-1; 11 bases map to TRBD1. Per the germline V gene, CDR1 is MNHNY and CDR2 is SVGAGI (reference sequence). CDR3 length equals 14 residues. Germline trimming cut 7 bases from V and 2 bases from J; bases unmatched to any gene: 3. This chain's CDR3 is CASTDRGLNTEAFF. The CDR3 coding sequence is TGTGCCAGCACGGACAGGGGGCTAAACACTGAAGCTTTCTTT.

CDR3 sequence reads: CASSGFSYEQYF. The CDR3 coding sequence is TGTGCCAGCAGTGGGTTCTCCTACGAGCAGTACTTC. The rearrangement links TRBV28 to TRBJ2-7; unclear D gene. The CDR3 covers 12 residues. Deletions cut 5 bases from V and 0 bases from J, with 5 bases between. Germline values: CDR1 MDHEN, CDR2 SYDVKM. The whole variable domain, remainder taken from reference TRBV28 and TRBJ2-7, is DVKVTQSSRYLVKRTGEKVFLECVQDMDHENMFWYRQDPGLGLRLIYFSYDVKMKEKGDIPEGYSVSREKKERFSLILESASTNQTSMYLCASSGFSYEQYFGPGTRLTVT.

The chain has TRBV9 and TRBJ2-3; no reliable D call. V was shortened by 2 bases and J by 0 bases, with 4 bases between the two germline ends. CDR3 length: 13 residues. Germline-derived CDR1 and CDR2 are SGDLS and YYNGEE. The CDR3 nucleotides read TGTGCCAGCAGCGTGGCAAGCACAGATACGCAGTATTTT. Protein: CASSVASTDTQYF. The whole variable domain, remainder taken from reference TRBV9 and TRBJ2-3, is DSGVTQTPKHLITATGQRVTLRCSPRSGDLSVYWYQQSLDQGLQFLIQYYNGEERAKGNILERFSAQQFPDLHSELNLSSLELGDSALYFCASSVASTDTQYFGPGTRLTVL.

Of note for this clone: Just one base apart from a much larger clone, this may be a read error. The same CDR3 can be traced to other DNA sequences in this sample. The chain has TRBV27 and TRBJ2-7; D is possibly TRBD1 (6 bases). V lost 1 base and J lost 2, with 9 bases in between. From germline, CDR1 is MNHEY and CDR2 SMNVEV (reference sequence). The CDR3 length is 14 residues. The CDR3 spells CASSLFGGPYEQYF. In DNA form, the CDR3 reads TGTGCCAGCAGTTTATTTGGGGGCCCCTACGAGCAGTACTTC.

Turning to this clone: A junction boundary mismatches the germline segment, possibly from a read error. The chain recombines TRBV9 with TRBJ2-3; TRBD1 agrees at 10 bases. The length of the CDR3 is 19 residues. Germline CDR1 and CDR2: SGDLS and YYNGEE. CDR3 region: CAPSDGGRTGGPSTDTQYF. The CDR3, as DNA: TGCGCCCCCAGCGACGGGGGGAGGACAGGGGGACCTAGCACAGATACGCAGTATTTT.

J is TRBJ1-1 and V is TRBV7-9; D is undetermined. The germline V gene has CDR1 SEHNR and CDR2 FQNEAQ (reference sequence). V was trimmed by 5 bases and J by 2 bases, leaving 12 bases between them. The CDR3 length is 14 residues. The CDR3 sequence is CASSPWDYNTEAFF. CDR3 DNA sequence: TGTGCCAGCAGCCCATGGGATTATAACACTGAAGCTTTCTTT.

The gene calls are TRBV27 and TRBJ2-7, with 10 positions matching TRBD1. Per the germline V gene, CDR1 is MNHEY and CDR2 is SMNVEV (reference sequence). The CDR3 is made up of 13 amino acids. After removal of 5 bases from V and 2 bases from J, the junction contained 0 bases not matched to a gene. CDR3 amino acids: CASSDRGPYEQYF. The CDR3 coding sequence is TGTGCCAGCAGTGACAGGGGGCCCTACGAGCAGTACTTC.

This sequence joins TRBV27 and TRBJ1-1, with a weak D call TRBD1 (6 bases). V gave up 1 base and J gave up 7 bases, with 13 bases separating them. The CDR3 covers 14 residues. Per the germline V gene, CDR1 is MNHEY and CDR2 is SMNVEV (reference sequence). The CDR3 DNA follows: TGTGCCAGCAGTTTATTGGGGGGGCCAGGTGAAGCTTTCTTT. Protein product: CASSLLGGPGEAFF.

The V call is TRBV27, the J call TRBJ2-1, with TRBD1 matching over 11 bases. V was pared by 5 bases and J by 2 bases, with 11 bases of the junction left unmatched. Germline CDR1 is MNHEY and CDR2 is SMNVEV (reference sequence). This CDR3 is built from 18 residues. CDR3 loop: CASSPNLGTGGTYNEQFF. CDR3 coding DNA: TGTGCCAGCAGTCCAAACCTAGGGACAGGGGGTACCTACAATGAGCAGTTCTTC.

This chain links TRBV27 with TRBJ1-3; tentatively, D is TRBD1 (5 bases). The germline V gene has CDR1 MNHEY and CDR2 SMNVEV (reference sequence). Trimming took off 6 bases at V and 2 bases at J, with 17 bases between the two ends. This CDR3 comprises 16 residues. In DNA form, the CDR3 reads TGTGCCAGCAGCGCCACTAGGGGAGGGGCTGGAAACACCATATATTTT. Protein: CASSATRGGAGNTIYF.

This clone was picked up a small number of times. The rearrangement uses TRBV10-2 and TRBJ1-2; D perhaps matches TRBD1 (6 bases). Trimming removed 3 bases at V and 7 bases at J, with 12 bases between. Germline V lookup: CDR1 WSHSY, CDR2 SAAADI. The CDR3 has 13 residues. Written as DNA, the CDR3 is TGCGCCAGCAGTGAAGCACAGGGAAGTGGCTACACCTTC. Its translation: CASSEAQGSGYTF.

This clone was recorded a few times. J is TRBJ2-3 and V is TRBV11-2; TRBD2 matches at 14 bases. Germline CDR1 reads SGHAT; CDR2 reads FQNNGV. Losses at the gene ends were 4 bases for V and 4 bases for J; bases not matched to a gene: 4. CDR3 length equals 16 residues. The CDR3: CASSSRLAGGSDTQYF. The DNA of the CDR3 is TGTGCCAGCAGCTCTCGACTAGCGGGGGGGTCAGATACGCAGTATTTT.

Points on this clone: This same CDR3 is encoded by further DNA sequences in the sample. The chain joins TRBV9 to TRBJ2-3; D unclear. CDR3 length equals 13 residues. V was trimmed by 2 bases and J by 6 bases, leaving 10 bases between them. Germline CDR1 is SGDLS and CDR2 is YYNGEE. CDR3 loop: CASSVEVLDTQYF. The CDR3 nucleotides are TGTGCCAGCAGCGTTGAGGTCCTCGATACGCAGTATTTT.

The rearrangement links TRBV28 to TRBJ2-4; 8 nucleotides line up with TRBD1. The CDR3 spans 13 residues. The germline CDR1 and CDR2 sequences are MDHEN and SYDVKM. Trimming took 4 bases from V and 4 from J; bases not matched to a gene: 0. In DNA, the CDR3 is TGTGCCAGCAGTTACAGGGGGAAAAACATTCAGTACTTC. Translating it yields CASSYRGKNIQYF.